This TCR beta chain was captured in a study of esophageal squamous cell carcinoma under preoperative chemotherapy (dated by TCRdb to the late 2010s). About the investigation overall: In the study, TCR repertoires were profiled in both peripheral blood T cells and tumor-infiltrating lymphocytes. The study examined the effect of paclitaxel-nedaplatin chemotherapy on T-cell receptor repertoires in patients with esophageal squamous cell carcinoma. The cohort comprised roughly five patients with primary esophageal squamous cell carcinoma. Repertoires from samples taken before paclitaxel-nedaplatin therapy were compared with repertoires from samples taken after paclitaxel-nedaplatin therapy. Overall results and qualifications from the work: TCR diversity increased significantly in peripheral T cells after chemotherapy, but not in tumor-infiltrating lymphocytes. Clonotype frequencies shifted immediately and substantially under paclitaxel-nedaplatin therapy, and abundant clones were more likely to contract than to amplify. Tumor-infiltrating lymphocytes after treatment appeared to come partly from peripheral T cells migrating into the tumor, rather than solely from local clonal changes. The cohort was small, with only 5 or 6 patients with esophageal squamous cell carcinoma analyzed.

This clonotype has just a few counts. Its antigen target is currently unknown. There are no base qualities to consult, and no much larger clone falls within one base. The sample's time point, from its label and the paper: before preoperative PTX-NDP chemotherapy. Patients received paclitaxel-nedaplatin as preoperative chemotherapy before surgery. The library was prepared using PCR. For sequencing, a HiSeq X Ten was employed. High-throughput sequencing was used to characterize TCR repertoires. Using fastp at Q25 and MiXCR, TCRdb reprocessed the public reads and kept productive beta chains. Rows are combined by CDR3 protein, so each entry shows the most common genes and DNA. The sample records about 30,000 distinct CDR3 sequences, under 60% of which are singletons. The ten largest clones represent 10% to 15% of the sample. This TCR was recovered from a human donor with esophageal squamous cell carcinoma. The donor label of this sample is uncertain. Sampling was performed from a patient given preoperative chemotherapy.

The CDR3: CASSSRTSVSIQYF. The sequence in DNA is TGTGCCAGTAGTTCCCGGACAAGCGTTTCCATTCAGTACTTC. This sequence uses TRBV19 and TRBJ2-4; a weak D assignment points to TRBD1 (5 bases agree). A distance of 17 bases separates the germline ends of V and J, which lose 5 bases and 9 bases respectively. Its CDR3 holds 14 amino acids, cysteine through phenylalanine. Only the CDR3 region is kept as DNA, spanning 42 bases read in frame from base 1. CDR1 and CDR2, looked up from the germline V gene (reference sequence), are LNHDA and SQIVND.